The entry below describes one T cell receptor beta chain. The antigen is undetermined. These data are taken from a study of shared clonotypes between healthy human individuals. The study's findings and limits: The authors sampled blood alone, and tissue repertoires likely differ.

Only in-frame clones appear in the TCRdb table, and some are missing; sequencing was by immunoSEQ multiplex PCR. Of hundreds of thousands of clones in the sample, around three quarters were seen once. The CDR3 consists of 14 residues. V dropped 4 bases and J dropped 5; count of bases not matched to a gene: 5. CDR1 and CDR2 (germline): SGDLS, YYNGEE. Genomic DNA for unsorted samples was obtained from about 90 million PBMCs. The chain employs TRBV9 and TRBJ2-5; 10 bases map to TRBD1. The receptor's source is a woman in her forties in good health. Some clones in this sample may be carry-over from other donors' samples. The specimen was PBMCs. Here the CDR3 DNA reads TGTGCCAGCAGCCCTCTGACAGGGGGCGAGACCCAGTACTTC. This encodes CASSPLTGGETQYF.